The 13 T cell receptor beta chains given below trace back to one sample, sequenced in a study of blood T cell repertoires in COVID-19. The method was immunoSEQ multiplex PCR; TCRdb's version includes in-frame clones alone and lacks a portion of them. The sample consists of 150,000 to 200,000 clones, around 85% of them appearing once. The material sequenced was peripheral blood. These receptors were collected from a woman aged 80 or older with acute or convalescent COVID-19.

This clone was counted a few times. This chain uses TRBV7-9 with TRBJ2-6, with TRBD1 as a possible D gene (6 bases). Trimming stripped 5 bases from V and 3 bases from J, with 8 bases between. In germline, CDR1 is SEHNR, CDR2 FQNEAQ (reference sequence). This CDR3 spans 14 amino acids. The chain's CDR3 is CASSLRGGANVLTF. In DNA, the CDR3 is TGTGCCAGCAGCCTCAGGGGTGGGGCCAACGTCCTGACTTTC.

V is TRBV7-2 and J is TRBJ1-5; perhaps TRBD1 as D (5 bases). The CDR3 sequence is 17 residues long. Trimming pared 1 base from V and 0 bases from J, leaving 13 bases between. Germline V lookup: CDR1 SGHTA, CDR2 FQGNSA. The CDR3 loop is CASSLGPRGSSNQPQHF. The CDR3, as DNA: TGTGCCAGCAGCTTAGGCCCAAGGGGTAGTAGCAATCAGCCCCAGCATTTT.

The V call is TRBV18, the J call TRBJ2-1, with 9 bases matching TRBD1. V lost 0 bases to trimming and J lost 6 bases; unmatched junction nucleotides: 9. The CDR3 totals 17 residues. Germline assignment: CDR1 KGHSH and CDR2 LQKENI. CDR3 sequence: CASSPPSPGTGTNEQFF. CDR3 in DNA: TGTGCCAGCTCACCACCGTCGCCCGGGACAGGGACCAATGAGCAGTTCTTC.

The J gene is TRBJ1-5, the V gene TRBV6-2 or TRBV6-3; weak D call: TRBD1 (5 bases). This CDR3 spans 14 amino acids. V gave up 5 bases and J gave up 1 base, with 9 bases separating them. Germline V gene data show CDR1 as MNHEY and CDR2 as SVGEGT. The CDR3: CASSAPGSNQPQHF. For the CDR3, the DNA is TGTGCCAGCAGTGCCCCAGGGAGCAATCAGCCCCAGCATTTT.

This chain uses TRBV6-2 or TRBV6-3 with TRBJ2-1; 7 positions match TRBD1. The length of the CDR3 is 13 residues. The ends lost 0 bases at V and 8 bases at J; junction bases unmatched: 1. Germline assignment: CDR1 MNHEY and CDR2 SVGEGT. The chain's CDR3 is CASSYSRGHEQFF. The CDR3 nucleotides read TGTGCCAGCAGTTACTCGAGGGGGCATGAGCAGTTCTTC.

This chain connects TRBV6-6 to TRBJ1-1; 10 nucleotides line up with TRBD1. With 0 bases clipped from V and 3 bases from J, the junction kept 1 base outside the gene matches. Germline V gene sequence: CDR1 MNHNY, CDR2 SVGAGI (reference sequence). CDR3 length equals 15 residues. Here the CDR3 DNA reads TGTGCCAGCAGTTACTCGGGGACAGGGGACACTGAAGCTTTCTTT. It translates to CASSYSGTGDTEAFF.

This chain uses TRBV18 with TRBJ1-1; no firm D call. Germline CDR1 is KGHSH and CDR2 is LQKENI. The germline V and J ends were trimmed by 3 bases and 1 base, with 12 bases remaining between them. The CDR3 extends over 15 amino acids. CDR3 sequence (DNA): TGTGCCAGCTCACCCCGGGGTATCTCGAACACTGAAGCTTTCTTT. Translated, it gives CASSPRGISNTEAFF.

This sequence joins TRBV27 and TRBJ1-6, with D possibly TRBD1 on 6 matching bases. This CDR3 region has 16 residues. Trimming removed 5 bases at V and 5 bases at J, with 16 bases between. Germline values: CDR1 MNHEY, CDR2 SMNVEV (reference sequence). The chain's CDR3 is CASSSQGFRNNSPLHF. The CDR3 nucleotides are TGTGCCAGCAGTAGTCAGGGGTTCCGGAATAATTCACCCCTCCACTTT.

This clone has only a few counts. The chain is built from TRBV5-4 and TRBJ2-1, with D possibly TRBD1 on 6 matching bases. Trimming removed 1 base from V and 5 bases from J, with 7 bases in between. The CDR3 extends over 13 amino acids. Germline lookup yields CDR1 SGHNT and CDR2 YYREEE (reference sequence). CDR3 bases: TGTGCCAGCAGCTTGCGACAGGACAATGAGCAGTTCTTC. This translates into CASSLRQDNEQFF.

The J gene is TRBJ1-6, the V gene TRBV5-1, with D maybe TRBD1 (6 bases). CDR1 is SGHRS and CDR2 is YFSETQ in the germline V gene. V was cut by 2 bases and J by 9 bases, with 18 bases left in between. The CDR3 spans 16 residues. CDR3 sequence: CASSLGDTQGGSPLHF. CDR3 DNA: TGCGCCAGCAGCTTAGGGGACACTCAAGGCGGTTCACCCCTCCACTTT.

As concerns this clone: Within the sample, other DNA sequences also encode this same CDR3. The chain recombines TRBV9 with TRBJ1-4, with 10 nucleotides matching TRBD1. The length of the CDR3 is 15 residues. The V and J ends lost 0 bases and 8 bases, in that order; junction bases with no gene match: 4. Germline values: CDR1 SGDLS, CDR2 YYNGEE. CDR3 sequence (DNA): TGTGCCAGCAGCGTAGGGGGACAGGGGCGAGAAAAACTGTTTTTT. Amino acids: CASSVGGQGREKLFF.

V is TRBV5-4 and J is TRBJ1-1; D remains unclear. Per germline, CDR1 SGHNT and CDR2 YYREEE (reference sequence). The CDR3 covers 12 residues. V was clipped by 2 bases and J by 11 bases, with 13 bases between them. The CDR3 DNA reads TGTGCCAGCAGCTTCACAACCCAGAGGGCTTTCTTT. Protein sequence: CASSFTTQRAFF.

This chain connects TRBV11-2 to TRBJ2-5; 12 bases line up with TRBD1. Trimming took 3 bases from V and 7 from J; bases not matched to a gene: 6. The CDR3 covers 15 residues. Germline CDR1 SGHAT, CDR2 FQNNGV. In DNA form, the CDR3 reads TGTGCCAGCAGCTTGCGGGGACAGGGGGCCGGGACCCAGTACTTC. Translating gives CASSLRGQGAGTQYF.